Reported below is one TCR beta chain. The entry originates in a study of patients and donors after allogeneic stem cell transplantation. J lost 3 bases, V lost 0 bases, and 4 bases had no gene match. CDR3 length: 15 residues. The germline V gene encodes CDR1 SGHNT and CDR2 YENEEA. TCRdb passed the RT-PCR reads through MiXCR, listing each CDR3 protein once. Of around 240,000 distinct CDR3 sequences in the sample, roughly 13% were seen once. The chain joins TRBV11-3 to TRBJ2-7; 8 bases agree with TRBD1. The source is a human donor who was either an allogeneic HSCT recipient or a stem cell or donor lymphocyte infusion donor (not recorded which). It is not recorded whose cells these are; they may come from a transplant donor. The sequencing input was blood, either unsorted or a sorted T cell fraction (not recorded which). CDR3 DNA: TGTGCCAGCAGCTTAGAGACAGGGGACAACTACGAGCAGTACTTC. As protein: CASSLETGDNYEQYF.